This TCR beta chain is from a study of blood T cell repertoires in COVID-19 (dated by TCRdb to 2018 to 2020). About the study as a whole: Samples covering the acute and convalescent phases of COVID-19 were provided by collaborators in the United States, Italy and Spain. The prospective study material was composed of cDNA or gDNA derived from T cells, B-cell-depleted T cells, or PBMCs. Subjects who had been exposed to COVID-19, were actively infected with it, or had recovered from it provided the deeply sampled blood TCRbeta repertoires that made up the dataset. The repertoires were released in a freely available public database meant as a resource for research on the immune response to SARS-CoV-2. Samples came from the ongoing ImmuneRACE study (first 160 participants) plus 1,254 subjects from 6 global collaborators. The sample metadata nearly always contained a de-identified subject ID, COVID-19 status, age in years and sex. Where available, HLA class I and class II types were taken from metadata supplied by the sample provider and were not determined by assay-based typing.

On the study overall, not on this receptor specifically: The quantity of clinical and demographic metadata differed by source and by participant and was supplied without curation.

As to this clone: What antigen it recognizes has not been identified. Within one base of it there is no much larger clone, and no base qualities were kept.

TCRbeta CDR3 regions were amplified from genomic DNA using the immunoSEQ Assay, a bias-controlled multiplex PCR. Under the source paper's analysis protocol: Within the assay, amplification of reference gene primers was used to estimate how many nucleated cells each sample contained. To quantify the absolute abundance of each unique TCRbeta CDR3 rearrangement, sequence reads were collapsed and filtered. For each sample, productive Simpson clonality was calculated as the square root of Simpson's diversity index over productive rearrangements. TCRdb obtained this table from immuneACCESS and retained in-frame rearrangements with V and J assigned. These tables miss some clones; where compared with another copy, unresolved V genes account for less than half of the shortfall, and the remainder is unexplained. V, J and clone size reflect that table, while D and trimming were determined from the DNA. In this sample the table shows approximately 100,000 clones, approximately 83% of which occur a single time. The ten largest make up roughly 6.3% of the sample.

The collaborating institutions used their own protocols to collect whole blood in K2EDTA tubes. Collaborator samples were shipped for TCRbeta analysis as frozen whole blood, isolated PBMCs, or DNA extracted from either sample type. The CDR3 holds 14 amino acids from the cysteine to the phenylalanine. Just CDR3 DNA is preserved here, 42 bases in frame from base 1. V is cut back by 10 bases and J by 4 bases, with 10 bases in the junction unmatched. CDR1 and CDR2 were assigned from the germline V gene (reference sequence) as LNHDA and SQIVND. The sequenced sample was peripheral blood. This TCR was sampled from a man between 60 and 75 years old with acute or convalescent COVID-19. The V and J genes are TRBV19 and TRBJ2-5; 9 nucleotides in the junction match TRBD1. At the DNA level, the sequence is TGTGCCACCGCGCAACAGGGGGCACGAGAGACCCAGTACTTC. This gives the protein CATAQQGARETQYF.